This T cell receptor beta chain was obtained from a study of CD8 T cells in Susac syndrome. Trimming took 0 bases from V and 3 from J, leaving 11 bases between them. This CDR3 spans 14 amino acids. Germline loops: CDR1 GTSNPN, CDR2 SVGIG (reference sequence). CD8+ and CD4+ blood T cells underwent TCR beta sequencing. The multiple sclerosis control group comprised treatment-naive patients with stable or active relapsing-remitting disease. After extraction with the RNeasy kit, roughly 0.45 to 1 ug of the RNA was reverse transcribed using random hexamers. With immunoSEQ multiplex PCR, TCR beta CDR3 was amplified across 54 Vbeta and 13 Jbeta. TCRdb re-derived calls from the immunoSEQ multiplex PCR reads in MiXCR, one entry per CDR3 protein. The table records hundreds of thousands of distinct CDR3 sequences, approximately 95% of them present only once.

This chain uses TRBV30 with TRBJ1-2; D call uncertain. The TCR was taken from a human donor with multiple sclerosis. The sequenced sample was CD4+ T cells from PBMCs. CDR3 nucleotides: TGTGCCTGGAGTGTAGGTGCCGCCGACTATGGCTACACCTTC. Encoded protein: CAWSVGAADYGYTF.